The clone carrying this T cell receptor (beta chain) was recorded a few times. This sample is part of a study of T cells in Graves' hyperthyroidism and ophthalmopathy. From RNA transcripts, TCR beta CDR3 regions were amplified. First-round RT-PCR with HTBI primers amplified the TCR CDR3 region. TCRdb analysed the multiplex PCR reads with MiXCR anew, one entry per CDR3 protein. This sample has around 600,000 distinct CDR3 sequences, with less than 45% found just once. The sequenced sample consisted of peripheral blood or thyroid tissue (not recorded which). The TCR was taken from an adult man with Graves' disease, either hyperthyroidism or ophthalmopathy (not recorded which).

The CDR3, as DNA: TGCAGTGTACCAGCCCCCCCCCCCATACAAGAGACCCAGTACTTC. Translating gives CSVPAPPPIQETQYF. V usage is TRBV20-1 and J usage is TRBJ2-5, with no clear D. CDR1 DFQATT and CDR2 SNEGSKA come from the germline V gene (reference sequence). The CDR3 has 15 amino acids. V gave up 7 bases and J gave up 2 bases, with 20 bases separating them.